The rows below give T cell receptor beta chains drawn from one sample of a study of molecular identifiers for immune sequencing clone quantification. TCRdb reprocessed the PCR reads with MiXCR, giving one entry per CDR3 protein. The data show a few hundred thousand distinct CDR3 sequences, roughly 24% seen once. The sequenced sample consisted of naive CD8+ T cells from blood, with Jurkat cell RNA spiked in. The receptors come from a human donor in good health. Some libraries in this study had Jurkat cell RNA spiked in. CDR3s leave out the opening cysteine and the closing phenylalanine or tryptophan. D genes are given only for firm matches. Where a row states a size, it is once, few, many or the class of an expanded clone; other rows omit it.

. TRBJ1-1 TRBV20-1 . 10 SAPPPGREAF
. TRBJ2-1 TRBV21-1 . 13 ASSTYRGPPKLQF
. TRBJ2-5 TRBV4-3 TRBD2 16 ASSQDEGGLAGFETQY
. TRBJ2-7 TRBV4-1 TRBD1 13 ASSQRTGSSYEQY
. TRBJ2-5 TRBV20-1 . 11 SARAYRKETQY
few TRBJ2-3 TRBV19 TRBD2 13 ASSIASGRTNTQY
. TRBJ2-3 TRBV18 . 13 ASSPKPPATDTQY
. TRBJ2-5 TRBV30 TRBD1 12 AWSIQGAQETQY
. TRBJ2-5 TRBV9 . 12 ASSVEEKGETQY
few TRBJ1-1 TRBV28 . 12 ASSLGGGLREAF
many TRBJ2-7 TRBV28 TRBD1 12 ASSLGQESYEQY
many TRBJ2-3 TRBV2 . 11 ATPGTVTDTQY
. TRBJ1-1 TRBV6-5 . 12 ASSYRTAVTEAF
many TRBJ2-7 TRBV28 . 9 ASSPDYEQY
many TRBJ2-3 TRBV5-1 . 9 ASRFGDTQY
. TRBJ2-1 TRBV28 . 12 ASSLADDYNEQF
. TRBJ2-1 TRBV14 . 15 ASSQNGLWGGLNEQF
many TRBJ2-7 TRBV4-3 . 13 ASSQEGGQTYEQY
many TRBJ1-5 TRBV7-9 . 13 ASSSGPMGAQPQH
many TRBJ2-7 TRBV5-5 . 13 ASSLVDLRSYEQY
. TRBJ1-1 TRBV12-3/TRBV12-4 . 14 ASSLSGAGWGTEAF
many TRBJ1-1 TRBV20-1 TRBD1 11 SARDSWDTEAF
. TRBJ2-6 TRBV12-3/TRBV12-4 . 10 ASSSVAIVLT
few TRBJ2-3 TRBV24-1 TRBD1 14 ATSEPTGSGTDTQY
. TRBJ1-5 TRBV19 TRBD1 12 ASSIGQGWQPQH
. TRBJ2-1 TRBV10-3 . 13 AISEPETSSDEQF
. TRBJ1-1 TRBV28 TRBD1 14 ASSSIPGQGRTEAF
few TRBJ1-4 TRBV5-4 . 12 ASSPELANEKLF
many TRBJ1-1 TRBV7-6 . 10 ASSSLITEAF
. TRBJ1-1 TRBV5-6 TRBD1 14 ASSLMGAGGTTEAF
. TRBJ1-1 TRBV4-1 . 13 ASSHGVFGASEAF
. TRBJ1-1 TRBV30 . 13 AWMSLGTSNTEAF
many TRBJ2-7 TRBV6-1 . 10 ASSDFGYEQY
. TRBJ2-2 TRBV4-1 . 13 ASSQVWTNTGELF
many TRBJ2-4 TRBV28 . 13 ASSLRGPNKGIQY
few TRBJ1-1 TRBV14 . 14 ASSLWTAPGNAEAF
. TRBJ2-1 TRBV13 TRBD2 12 ASSLGLAGIEQF
many TRBJ2-7 TRBV5-1 . 13 ASSPLDRRGDEQY
few TRBJ2-3 TRBV2 . 11 ASSESPGDTQY
few TRBJ2-7 TRBV20-1 TRBD1 10 SATDRDHEQY
many TRBJ2-3 TRBV6-5 TRBD2 14 ASSNEAGGSTDTQY
many TRBJ2-2 TRBV6-5 . 12 ASSYGKNTGELF
few TRBJ1-1 TRBV7-9 . 10 ASSLQGGEAF
. TRBJ2-2 TRBV20-1 . 13 SARDGAGTPGELF
. TRBJ1-1 TRBV7-9 . 10 ASSASRLQAF
. TRBJ2-1 TRBV4-3 TRBD2 14 ASSQEASGAYNEQF
many TRBJ2-3 TRBV6-5 TRBD2 13 ASSYLAGGIDTQY
. TRBJ1-1 TRBV28 . 10 ASRTLNTEAF
. TRBJ2-3 TRBV6-2/TRBV6-3 TRBD2 13 ASSFFTGGADTQY
few TRBJ1-1 TRBV9 TRBD1 12 ASSAGQGGSEAF